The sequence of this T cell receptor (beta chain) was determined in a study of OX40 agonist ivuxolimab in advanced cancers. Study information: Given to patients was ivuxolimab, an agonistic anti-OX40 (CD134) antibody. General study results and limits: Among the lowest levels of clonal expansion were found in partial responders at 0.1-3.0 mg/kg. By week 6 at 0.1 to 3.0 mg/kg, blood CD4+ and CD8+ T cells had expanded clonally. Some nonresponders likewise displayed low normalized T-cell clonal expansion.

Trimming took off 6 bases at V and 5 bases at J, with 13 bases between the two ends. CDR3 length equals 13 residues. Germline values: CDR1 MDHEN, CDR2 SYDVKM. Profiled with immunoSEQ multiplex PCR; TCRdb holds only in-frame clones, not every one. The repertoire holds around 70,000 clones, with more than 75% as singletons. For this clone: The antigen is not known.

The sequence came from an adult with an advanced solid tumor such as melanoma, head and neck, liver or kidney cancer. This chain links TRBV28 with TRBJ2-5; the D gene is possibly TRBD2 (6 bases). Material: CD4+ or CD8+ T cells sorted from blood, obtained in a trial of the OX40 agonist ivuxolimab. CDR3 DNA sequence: TGTGCCAGCAGAGAACCAGGGAGGGAGACCCAGTACTTC. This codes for CASREPGRETQYF.